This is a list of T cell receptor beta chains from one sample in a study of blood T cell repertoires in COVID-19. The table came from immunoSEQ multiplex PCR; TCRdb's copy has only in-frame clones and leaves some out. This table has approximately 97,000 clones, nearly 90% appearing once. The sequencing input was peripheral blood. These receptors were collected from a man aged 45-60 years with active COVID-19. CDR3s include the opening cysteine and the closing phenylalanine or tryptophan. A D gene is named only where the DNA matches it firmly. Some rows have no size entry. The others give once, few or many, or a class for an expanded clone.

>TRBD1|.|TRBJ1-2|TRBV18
TGTGCCAGCTCACCACCGTACCCCCTCGGGACAGGGGGCATCTATGGCTACACCTTC
CASSPPYPLGTGGIYGYTF
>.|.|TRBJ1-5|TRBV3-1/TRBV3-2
TGTGCCAGCAGCCAAGGGGCAGGGCCGAATCAGCCCCAGCATTTT
CASSQGAGPNQPQHF
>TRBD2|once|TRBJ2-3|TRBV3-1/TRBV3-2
TGTGCCAGCAGCTTTAGCGGGGGGGGACTCACAGATACGCAGTATTTT
CASSFSGGGLTDTQYF
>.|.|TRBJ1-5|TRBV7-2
TGTGCCAGCAGCTTAGACAGAACTTCCAATCAGCCCCAGCATTTT
CASSLDRTSNQPQHF
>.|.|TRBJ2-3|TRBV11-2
TGTGCCAGCAGCTTAGTGAGGTTCAGGGGCGCAGATACGCAGTATTTT
CASSLVRFRGADTQYF
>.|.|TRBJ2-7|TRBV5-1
TGCGCCAGCAGCTCCACAGATTCACCGGTGCAGTACTTC
CASSSTDSPVQYF
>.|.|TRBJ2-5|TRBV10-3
TGTGCCATCAGTGAAAGGGAGCAAGAGACCCAGTACTTC
CAISEREQETQYF
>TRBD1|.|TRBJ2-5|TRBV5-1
TGCGCCAGCAGCCACGGGACAGGGGGTCAGGAGACCCAGTACTTC
CASSHGTGGQETQYF
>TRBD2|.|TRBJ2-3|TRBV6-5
TGTGCCAGCAGTTCCAGCGGGGGATCCACAGATACGCAGTATTTT
CASSSSGGSTDTQYF
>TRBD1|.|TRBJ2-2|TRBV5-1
TGCGCCAGCGGACCCGGGACAGGGGTCGGGGAGCTGTTTTTT
CASGPGTGVGELFF
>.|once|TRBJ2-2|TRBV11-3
TGTGCCAGCAGCTTGGGGGGAAGGACCGGGGAGCTGTTTTTT
CASSLGGRTGELFF
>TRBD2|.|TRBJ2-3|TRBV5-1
TGCGCCAGCAGCCCTGGCGGGGGGAGCCCAGATACGCAGTATTTT
CASSPGGGSPDTQYF
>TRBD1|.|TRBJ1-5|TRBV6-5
TGTGCCAGCAGACCCGGACAGGGAGGTAGTCAGCCCCAGCATTTT
CASRPGQGGSQPQHF
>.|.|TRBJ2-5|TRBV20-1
TGCAGTGCTAGTGGGTCGGACCGGGGGGAGACCCAGTACTTC
CSASGSDRGETQYF
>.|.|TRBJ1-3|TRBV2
TGTGCCAGCAGTGGGGGGGGCGGCTCTGGAAACACCATATATTTT
CASSGGGGSGNTIYF
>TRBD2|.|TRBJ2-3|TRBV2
TGTGCCAGCAGTGCTAGCGGGGCGACCACAGATACGCAGTATTTT
CASSASGATTDTQYF
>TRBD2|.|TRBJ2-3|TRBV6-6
TGTGCCAGCAGTTACTGGGGGAGGGACGCAGATACGCAGTATTTT
CASSYWGRDADTQYF
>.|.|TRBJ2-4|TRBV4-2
TGTGCCAGCAGCCGGGGACTCGGAGGTTGGAACATTCAGTACTTC
CASSRGLGGWNIQYF
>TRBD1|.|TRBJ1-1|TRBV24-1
TGTGCCACCAGTGATTTGAGGGGGCTTTACACTGAAGCTTTCTTT
CATSDLRGLYTEAFF
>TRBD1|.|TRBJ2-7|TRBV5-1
TGCGCCAGCAGCGCAGCTCCGGGACAGGGTGTCTACGAGCAGTACTTC
CASSAAPGQGVYEQYF
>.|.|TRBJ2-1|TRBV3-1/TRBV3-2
TGTGCCAGCAGCCAACCCCTTGGGGCCCTAACCTACAATGAGCAGTTCTTC
CASSQPLGALTYNEQFF
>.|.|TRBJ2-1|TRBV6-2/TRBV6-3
TGTGCCAGCAGTTACTCGCCTGGGGGGGGCGTTTACAATGAGCAGTTCTTC
CASSYSPGGGVYNEQFF
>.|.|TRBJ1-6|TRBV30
TGTGCCTGGTCCGAGGGATCCTATAATTCACCCCTCCACTTT
CAWSEGSYNSPLHF
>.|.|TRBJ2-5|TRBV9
TGTGCCAGCAGCGTAGCTACCAGGGAGGAGGAGACCCAGTACTTC
CASSVATREEETQYF
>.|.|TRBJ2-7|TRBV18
TGTGCCAGCTCACCGACCGGCGGGGAAGTGGAGCAGTACTTC
CASSPTGGEVEQYF
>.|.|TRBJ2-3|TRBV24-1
TGTGCCACCAGTGGGGTTGGGGCACCAGATACGCAGTATTTT
CATSGVGAPDTQYF
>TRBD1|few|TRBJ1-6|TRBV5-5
TGTGCCAGCAGATACGGACAGGGAACAAATTCACCCCTCCACTTT
CASRYGQGTNSPLHF
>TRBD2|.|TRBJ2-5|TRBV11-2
TGTGCCAGCAGCTTAACTAGCGGGGGCCCCCAAGAGACCCAGTACTTC
CASSLTSGGPQETQYF
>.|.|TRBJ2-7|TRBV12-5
TGTGCTAGTGATAGGGGGTCCGAGCAGTACTTC
CASDRGSEQYF
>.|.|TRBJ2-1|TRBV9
TGTGCCAGCACCTTAGGCGGAAGCTCCTACAATGAGCAGTTCTTC
CASTLGGSSYNEQFF
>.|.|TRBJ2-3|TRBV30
TGTGCCTGGAGTGTACGCGGCGGGGTAGGGGATACGCAGTATTTT
CAWSVRGGVGDTQYF
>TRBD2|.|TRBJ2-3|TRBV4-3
TGCGCCAGCAGCCAAGAGAAGACTAGCGGGGTTTACTCAGATACGCAGTATTTT
CASSQEKTSGVYSDTQYF
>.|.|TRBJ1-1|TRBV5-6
TGTGCCAGCAGCTATCAGGGGCAGGATGAAGCTTTCTTT
CASSYQGQDEAFF
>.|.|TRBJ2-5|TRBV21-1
TGTGCCAGCAGCAAAGTTCAATGGCTTCGGAGCGATGTGGAGACCCAGTACTTC
CASSKVQWLRSDVETQYF
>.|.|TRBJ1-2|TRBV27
TGTGCCAGCAGTTTTTGGCAAAACTATGGCTACACCTTC
CASSFWQNYGYTF
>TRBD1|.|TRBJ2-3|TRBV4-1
TGCGCCAGCAGACACTTCAGGGGGTCCGACACAGATACGCAGTATTTT
CASRHFRGSDTDTQYF
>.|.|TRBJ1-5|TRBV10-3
TGTGCCACGACCGACAGGAGCAATCAGCCCCAGCATTTT
CATTDRSNQPQHF
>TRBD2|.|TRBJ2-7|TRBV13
TGTGCTACCAGGGAGCGGGGGCCCTCTCGGTACGAGCAGTACTTC
CATRERGPSRYEQYF
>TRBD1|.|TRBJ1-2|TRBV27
TGTGCCAGCAGTCAAAGGACAGGGAACTATGGCTACACCTTC
CASSQRTGNYGYTF
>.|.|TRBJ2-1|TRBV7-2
TGTGCCAGCAGCTTACATAATGAGCAGTTCTTC
CASSLHNEQFF
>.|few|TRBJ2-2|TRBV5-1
TGCGCCAGCACCGGGGGACAGCTACGATCGAACACCGGGGAGCTGTTTTTT
CASTGGQLRSNTGELFF